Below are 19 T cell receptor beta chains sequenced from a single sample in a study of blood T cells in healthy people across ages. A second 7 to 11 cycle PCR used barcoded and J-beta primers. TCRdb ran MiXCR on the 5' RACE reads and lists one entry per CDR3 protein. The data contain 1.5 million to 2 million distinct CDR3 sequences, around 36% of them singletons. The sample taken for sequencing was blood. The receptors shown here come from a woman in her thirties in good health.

In DNA form, the CDR3 reads TGCAGTGCTAGAGATGCGAGCGGGAGGGGGGACGAGCAGTACTTC. It specifies CSARDASGRGDEQYF. The chain links TRBV20-1 to TRBJ2-7, with 10 bases matching TRBD2. Germline CDR1 and CDR2: DFQATT and SNEGSKA (reference sequence). The CDR3 is 15 amino acids. J gave up 5 bases and V 0 bases, and 7 bases lay outside the gene matches.

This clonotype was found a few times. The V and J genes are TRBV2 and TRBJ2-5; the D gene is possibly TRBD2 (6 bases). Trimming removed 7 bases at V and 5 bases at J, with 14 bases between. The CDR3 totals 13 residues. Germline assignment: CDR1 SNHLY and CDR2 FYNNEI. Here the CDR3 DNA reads TGTGCCAGCATGCGCGGGGTATGGGAGACCCAGTACTTC. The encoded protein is CASMRGVWETQYF.

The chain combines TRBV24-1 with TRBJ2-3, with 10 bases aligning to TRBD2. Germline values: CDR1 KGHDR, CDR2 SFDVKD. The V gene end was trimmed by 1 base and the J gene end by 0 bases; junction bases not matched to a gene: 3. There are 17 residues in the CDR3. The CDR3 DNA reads TGTGCCACCAGTGATTTATTAGCGGGGGGAAGCACAGATACGCAGTATTTT. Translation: CATSDLLAGGSTDTQYF.

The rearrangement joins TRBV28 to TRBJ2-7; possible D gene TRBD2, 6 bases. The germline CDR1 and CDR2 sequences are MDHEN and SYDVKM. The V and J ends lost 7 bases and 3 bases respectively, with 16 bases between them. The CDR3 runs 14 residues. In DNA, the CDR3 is TGTGCCAGCACCCCGGGGGACGATTACTACGAGCAGTACTTC. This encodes CASTPGDDYYEQYF. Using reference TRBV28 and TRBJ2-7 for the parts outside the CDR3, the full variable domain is DVKVTQSSRYLVKRTGEKVFLECVQDMDHENMFWYRQDPGLGLRLIYFSYDVKMKEKGDIPEGYSVSREKKERFSLILESASTNQTSMYLCASTPGDDYYEQYFGPGTRLTVT.

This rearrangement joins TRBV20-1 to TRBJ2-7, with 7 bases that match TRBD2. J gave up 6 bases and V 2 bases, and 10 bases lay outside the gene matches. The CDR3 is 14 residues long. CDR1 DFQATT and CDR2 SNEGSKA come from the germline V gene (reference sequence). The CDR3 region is CSARYGGGTCEQYF. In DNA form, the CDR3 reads TGCAGTGCTAGATATGGCGGGGGAACCTGCGAGCAGTACTTC.

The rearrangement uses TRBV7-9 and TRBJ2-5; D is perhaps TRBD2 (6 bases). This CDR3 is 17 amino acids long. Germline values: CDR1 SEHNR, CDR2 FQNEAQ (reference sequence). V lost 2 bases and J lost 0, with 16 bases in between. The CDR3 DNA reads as TGTGCCAGCAGCTTATTGTTATTAGCGGACTACCAAGAGACCCAGTACTTC. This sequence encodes CASSLLLLADYQETQYF.

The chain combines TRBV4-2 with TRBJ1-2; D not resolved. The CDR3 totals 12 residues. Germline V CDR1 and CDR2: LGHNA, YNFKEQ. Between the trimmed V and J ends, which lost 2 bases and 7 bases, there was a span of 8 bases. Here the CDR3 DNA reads TGTGCCAGCAGCCAACCAGGACGTGGCTACACCTTC. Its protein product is CASSQPGRGYTF.

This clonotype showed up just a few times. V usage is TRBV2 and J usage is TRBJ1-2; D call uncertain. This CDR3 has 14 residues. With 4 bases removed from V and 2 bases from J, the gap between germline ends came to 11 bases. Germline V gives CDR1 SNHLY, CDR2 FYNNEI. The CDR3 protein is CASSGNLPNYGYTF. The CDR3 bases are TGTGCCAGCAGTGGAAACCTCCCCAACTATGGCTACACCTTC.

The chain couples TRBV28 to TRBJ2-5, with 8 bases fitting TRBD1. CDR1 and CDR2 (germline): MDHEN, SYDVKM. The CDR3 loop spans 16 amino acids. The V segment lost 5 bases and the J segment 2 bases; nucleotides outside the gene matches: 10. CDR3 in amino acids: CASSQQGEELQETQYF. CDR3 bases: TGTGCCAGCAGTCAACAGGGGGAAGAGCTTCAAGAGACCCAGTACTTC.

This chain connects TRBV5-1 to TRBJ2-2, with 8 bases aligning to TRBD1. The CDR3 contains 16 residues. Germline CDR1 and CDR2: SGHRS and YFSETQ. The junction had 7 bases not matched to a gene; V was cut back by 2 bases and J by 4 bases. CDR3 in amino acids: CASSLRAGGSTGELFF. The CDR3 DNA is TGCGCCAGCAGCTTAAGAGCAGGGGGCAGCACCGGGGAGCTGTTTTTT.

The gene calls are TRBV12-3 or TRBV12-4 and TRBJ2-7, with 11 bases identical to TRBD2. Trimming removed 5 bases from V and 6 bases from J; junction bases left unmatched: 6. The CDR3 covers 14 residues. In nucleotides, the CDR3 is TGTGCCAGCAGTGCTCTAGCGGGAGGAGGCGAGCAGTACTTC. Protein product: CASSALAGGGEQYF.

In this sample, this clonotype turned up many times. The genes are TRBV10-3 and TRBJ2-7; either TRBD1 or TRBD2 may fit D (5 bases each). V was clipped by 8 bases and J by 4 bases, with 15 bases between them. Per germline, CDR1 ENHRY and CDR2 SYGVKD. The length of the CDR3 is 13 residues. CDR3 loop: CAISAGTAYEQYF. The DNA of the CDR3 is TGTGCCATCTCCGCCGGGACGGCTTACGAGCAGTACTTC.

As DNA, the CDR3 is TGTGCCAGCAGTTTCTCGGGAACTGCCGAGCAGTACTTC. It encodes CASSFSGTAEQYF. V is TRBV12-3 or TRBV12-4 and J is TRBJ2-7, with a possible D match to TRBD2 (5 bases). Deletions cut 3 bases from V and 6 bases from J, with 12 bases between. CDR3 size: 13 residues.

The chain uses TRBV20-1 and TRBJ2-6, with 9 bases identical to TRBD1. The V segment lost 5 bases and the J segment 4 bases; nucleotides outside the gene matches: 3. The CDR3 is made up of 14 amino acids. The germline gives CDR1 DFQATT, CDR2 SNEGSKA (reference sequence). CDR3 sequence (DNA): TGCAGTGCTCTACAGGGGGCCGGGGCCAACGTCCTGACTTTC. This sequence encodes CSALQGAGANVLTF.

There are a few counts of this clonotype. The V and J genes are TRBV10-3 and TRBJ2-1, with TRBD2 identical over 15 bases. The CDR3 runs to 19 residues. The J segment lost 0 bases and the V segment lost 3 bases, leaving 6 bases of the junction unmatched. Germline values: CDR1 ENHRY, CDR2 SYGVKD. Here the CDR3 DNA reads TGTGCCATCAGTGATCTGGGACTAGCGGGAGGCAGCTCCTACAATGAGCAGTTCTTC. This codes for CAISDLGLAGGSSYNEQFF.

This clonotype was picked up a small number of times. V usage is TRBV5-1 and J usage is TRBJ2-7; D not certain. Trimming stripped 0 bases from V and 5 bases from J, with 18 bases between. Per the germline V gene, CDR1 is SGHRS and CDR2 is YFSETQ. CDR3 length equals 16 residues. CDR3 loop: CASSLGGISYVHEQYF. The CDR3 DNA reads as TGCGCCAGCAGCTTGGGGGGTATAAGCTACGTCCACGAGCAGTACTTC. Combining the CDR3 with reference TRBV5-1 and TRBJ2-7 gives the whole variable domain KAGVTQTPRYLIKTRGQQVTLSCSPISGHRSVSWYQQTPGQGLQFLFEYFSETQRNKGNFPGRFSGRQFSNSRSEMNVSTLELGDSALYLCASSLGGISYVHEQYFGPGTRLTVT.

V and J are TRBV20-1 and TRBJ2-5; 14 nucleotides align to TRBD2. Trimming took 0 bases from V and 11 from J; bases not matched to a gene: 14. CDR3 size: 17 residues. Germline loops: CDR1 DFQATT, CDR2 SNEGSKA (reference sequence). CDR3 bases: TGCAGTGCTAGAGATCTGGGGACTAGCGGGGGAGTGGGGGAGCAGTACTTC. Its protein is CSARDLGTSGGVGEQYF.

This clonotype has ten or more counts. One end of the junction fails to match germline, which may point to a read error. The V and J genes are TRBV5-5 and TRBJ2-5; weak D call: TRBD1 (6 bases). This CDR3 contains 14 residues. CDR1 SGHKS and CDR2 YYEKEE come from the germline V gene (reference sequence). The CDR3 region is CASSSRGVGETQYF. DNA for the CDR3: TGCGCCAGCAGCTCCAGGGGCGTAGGGGAGACCCAGTACTTC.

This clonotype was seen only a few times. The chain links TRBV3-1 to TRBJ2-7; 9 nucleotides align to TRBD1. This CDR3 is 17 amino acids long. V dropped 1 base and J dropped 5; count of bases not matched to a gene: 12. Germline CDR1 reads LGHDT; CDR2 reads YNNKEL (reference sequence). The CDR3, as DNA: TGTGCCAGCAGCCAAGGGACAGGGGCGACAGCGGGAAACGAGCAGTACTTC. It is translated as CASSQGTGATAGNEQYF.